The 14 T cell receptor beta chains reported below all come from one sample, sequenced in a study of blood T cells in healthy people across ages. A J-beta primer mix and a sample-barcoded 5' primer were used in a second PCR of about 6 to 12 cycles. Via MiXCR, TCRdb re-called the 5' RACE reads, giving one row per CDR3 protein. The table has approximately 800,000 distinct CDR3 sequences, approximately 60% seen once. Sample: blood. These receptors all come from a man aged 35-49 years in good health.

In this sample, this clonotype turned up many times. The chain links TRBV10-3 to TRBJ2-5; TRBD1 matches at 7 bases. The CDR3 is 14 residues long. J lost 2 bases, V lost 5 bases, and 5 bases had no gene match. The V gene's germline CDR1 is ENHRY and CDR2 SYGVKD. In DNA form, the CDR3 reads TGTGCCATCAGTCCCGGGACAGATCAAGAGACCCAGTACTTC. Its protein is CAISPGTDQETQYF.

The gene calls are TRBV7-2 and TRBJ2-1, with TRBD2 matching 9 bases. The CDR3 is made up of 18 amino acids. Germline CDR1 reads SGHTA; CDR2 reads FQGNSA. V shed 1 base, J shed 6 bases, and the junction held 13 bases outside the gene matches. Here the CDR3 DNA reads TGTGCCAGCAGCTTAGTCCAGCGGGAGGCCTTAAGGGTCAATGAGCAGTTCTTC. Amino acids: CASSLVQREALRVNEQFF.

This chain joins TRBV4-3 and TRBJ2-5, with no clear D. The J call may be incorrect, as the DNA end agrees better with TRBJ2-7. The CDR3 is 15 amino acids. CDR1 and CDR2 from the germline V gene are LGHNA and YSLEER. CDR3 nucleotides: TGCGCCAGCAGCCAAGATTATCGCGTCTCGGACGAGCAGTACTTC. Translated: CASSQDYRVSDEQYF.

The gene calls are TRBV29-1 and TRBJ2-7; weak D call: TRBD2 (5 bases). From germline, CDR1 is SQVTM and CDR2 ANQGSEA. The length of the CDR3 is 13 residues. V was shortened by 3 bases and J by 9 bases, with 18 bases between the two germline ends. This CDR3 reads CSVDEGSGWGQYF. In nucleotides, the CDR3 is TGCAGCGTTGATGAAGGTTCGGGGTGGGGGCAGTACTTC.

The V and J genes are TRBV3-1 and TRBJ2-1; 11 bases are shared with TRBD2. CDR1 and CDR2 (germline): LGHDT, YNNKEL (reference sequence). Unmatched junction bases numbered 6, after V lost 6 bases and J lost 5 bases. This CDR3 is 15 amino acids long. DNA of the CDR3: TGTGCCAGCAGAGCACTAGCGGGAGTCCACAATGAGCAGTTCTTC. Its translation is CASRALAGVHNEQFF.

In its sample, this clonotype was seen many times. Here the CDR3 reads CASSQDVAGGPSTDTQYF. In DNA form, the CDR3 reads TGTGCCAGCAGCCAAGATGTGGCGGGGGGGCCCAGCACAGATACGCAGTATTTT. The rearrangement uses TRBV4-2 and TRBJ2-3, with TRBD2 matching over 9 bases. The CDR3 consists of 18 residues. Trimming removed 0 bases from V and 0 bases from J; junction bases left unmatched: 7. From germline, CDR1 is LGHNA and CDR2 YNFKEQ.

This clonotype has only a few counts. The chain has TRBV6-1 and TRBJ2-1; D tentatively reads TRBD1 or TRBD2 (5 bases each). Per the germline V gene, CDR1 is MNHNS and CDR2 is SASEGT. V was cut by 6 bases and J by 1 base, with 10 bases left in between. The CDR3 extends over 14 amino acids. The CDR3 DNA reads TGTGCCAGCAGGAGGGGTTTTTCCTACAATGAGCAGTTCTTC. Its protein is CASRRGFSYNEQFF.

The rearrangement uses TRBV5-1 and TRBJ1-2, with D unresolved. Trimming took off 0 bases at V and 6 bases at J, with 9 bases between the two ends. Germline CDR1 SGHRS, CDR2 YFSETQ. The CDR3 extends over 13 amino acids. CDR3 DNA sequence: TGCGCCAGCAGCTTGGTACATCCTCATGGCTACACCTTC. This codes for CASSLVHPHGYTF.

This chain connects TRBV3-1 to TRBJ2-1, with 9 bases lining up with TRBD2. Germline lookup yields CDR1 LGHDT and CDR2 YNNKEL (reference sequence). The length of the CDR3 is 18 residues. V was clipped by 2 bases and J by 9 bases; unmatched bases: 17. CDR3 amino acids: CASSQMTVSSGAEVEQFF. Written as DNA, the CDR3 is TGTGCCAGCAGCCAAATGACTGTATCTAGCGGGGCCGAAGTTGAGCAGTTCTTC.

The chain is built from TRBV9 and TRBJ1-1; D perhaps matches TRBD1 (6 bases). V was trimmed by 2 bases and J by 0 bases, leaving 14 bases between them. Germline values: CDR1 SGDLS, CDR2 YYNGEE. The length of the CDR3 is 16 residues. This CDR3 reads CASSVNRELMNTEAFF. In DNA, the CDR3 is TGTGCCAGCAGCGTTAACAGGGAACTCATGAACACTGAAGCTTTCTTT.

The chain couples TRBV3-1 to TRBJ2-1; TRBD1 matches at 8 bases. V lost 5 bases and J lost 5; bases outside the gene matches: 8. The CDR3 spans 15 residues. Germline lookup yields CDR1 LGHDT and CDR2 YNNKEL (reference sequence). CDR3: CASSSFLTGDNEQFF. For the CDR3, the DNA is TGTGCCAGCAGCTCTTTTTTGACAGGGGACAATGAGCAGTTCTTC.

V and J are TRBV27 and TRBJ2-1; possibly TRBD1 for D (6 bases). CDR3 length equals 13 residues. The germline V and J ends were trimmed by 8 bases and 7 bases, with 15 bases remaining between them. Looked up from germline, CDR1 is MNHEY and CDR2 is SMNVEV (reference sequence). The CDR3 DNA reads TGTGCCAGCCTAAAACAGGGTTTGAATGAGCAGTTCTTC. Encoded protein: CASLKQGLNEQFF.

The chain carries TRBV28 and TRBJ2-1; D is unresolved. Trimming shortened V by 6 bases and J by 2 bases, and 8 bases separated the two germline ends. Germline CDR1 is MDHEN and CDR2 is SYDVKM. This CDR3 has 13 residues. CDR3 DNA: TGTGCCAGCAGGGTAGAGGCCTACAATGAGCAGTTCTTC. Translated: CASRVEAYNEQFF.

The chain uses TRBV20-1 and TRBJ2-3, with 10 bases lining up with TRBD2. CDR3 length: 15 amino acids. Germline loops: CDR1 DFQATT, CDR2 SNEGSKA (reference sequence). The junction had 6 bases not matched to a gene; V was cut back by 5 bases and J by 1 base. The CDR3 reads CSADSLAGGTDTQYF. The CDR3 DNA reads as TGCAGTGCTGATTCCCTAGCGGGGGGCACAGATACGCAGTATTTT.